Below are 10 T cell receptor beta chains sequenced from a single sample in a study of technical replicates of blood from several donors. Generated by immunoSEQ multiplex PCR, the TCRdb table keeps only in-frame clones and is missing some. The data show around 100,000 clones, 95% seen once. Specimen: T cells isolated from PBMCs. The receptor set was obtained from a human donor in good health.

This clone was observed a few times. The chain joins TRBV28 to TRBJ1-1; D unclear. Germline V gene data show CDR1 as MDHEN and CDR2 as SYDVKM. The CDR3 covers 13 residues. The germline V and J ends were trimmed by 4 bases and 2 bases, with 8 bases remaining between them. CDR3 sequence reads: CASSSGVNTEAFF. The CDR3 coding sequence is TGTGCCAGCAGTTCCGGGGTTAACACTGAAGCTTTCTTT.

This chain links TRBV30 with TRBJ2-3, with 11 bases identical to TRBD2. Unmatched junction bases numbered 2, after V lost 3 bases and J lost 0 bases. The length of the CDR3 is 15 residues. The germline gives CDR1 GTSNPN, CDR2 SVGIG (reference sequence). In DNA form, the CDR3 reads TGTGCCTGGAGCGGACTAGCGGGTAGCACAGATACGCAGTATTTT. It translates to CAWSGLAGSTDTQYF.

The chain is built from TRBV25-1 and TRBJ1-2; D not certain. V lost 4 bases, J lost 0 bases, and 9 bases lay in between. Germline lookup yields CDR1 MGHDK and CDR2 SYGVNS. The CDR3 extends over 14 amino acids. The CDR3: CASSVFEPNYGYTF. The CDR3 region has the DNA TGTGCCAGCAGTGTTTTTGAGCCTAACTATGGCTACACCTTC.

This chain joins TRBV10-3 and TRBJ1-1; D may be TRBD1 (6 bases). Trimming stripped 11 bases from V and 1 base from J, with 17 bases between. This CDR3 region has 14 residues. In germline, CDR1 is ENHRY, CDR2 SYGVKD. The CDR3 DNA is TGTGCCTCTCGTGGGCCAGGGGAGAACACTGAAGCTTTCTTT. The encoded protein is CASRGPGENTEAFF.

The chain links TRBV14 to TRBJ2-1; no clear D. CDR1 SGHDN and CDR2 FVKESK come from the germline V gene. Trimming left V 4 bases short and J 0 bases short, with 10 bases between. This CDR3 has 15 amino acids. The CDR3 sequence is CASSLLVISYNEQFF. In DNA, the CDR3 is TGTGCCAGCAGCCTTTTAGTGATCTCCTACAATGAGCAGTTCTTC.

In its sample, this clone was seen once. The V call is TRBV4-3, the J call TRBJ1-4; the D gene is possibly TRBD1 (6 bases). In germline, CDR1 is LGHNA, CDR2 YSLEER. The CDR3 has 17 amino acids. V lost 0 bases and J lost 8, with 19 bases in between. The chain's CDR3 is CASSQEIPGETWEKLFF. The DNA for the CDR3 is TGCGCCAGCAGCCAAGAGATCCCAGGGGAGACGTGGGAAAAACTGTTTTTT.

J is TRBJ1-5 and V is TRBV7-8, with D unclear. The germline V and J ends were trimmed by 0 bases and 3 bases, with 9 bases remaining between them. CDR3 length: 15 amino acids. CDR1 is SGHVS, CDR2 FQNEAQ, per germline. The CDR3 DNA reads TGTGCCAGCAGCTTAGCAGGAGGGCCCAATCAGCCCCAGCATTTT. This gives the protein CASSLAGGPNQPQHF. Complete variable domain (other parts from reference TRBV7-8 and TRBJ1-5): GAGVSQSPRYKVAKRGQDVALRCDPISGHVSLFWYQQALGQGPEFLTYFQNEAQLDKSGLPSDRFFAERPEGSVSTLKIQRTQQEDSAVYLCASSLAGGPNQPQHFGDGTRLSIL.

The chain recombines TRBV2 with TRBJ1-1; possible D gene TRBD1, 5 bases. V shed 8 bases and J shed 0 bases, with 13 bases lying between them. Germline assignment: CDR1 SNHLY and CDR2 FYNNEI. The CDR3 length is 14 residues. CDR3: CASRRGEMNTEAFF. The CDR3, as DNA: TGTGCCAGCCGCCGGGGGGAAATGAACACTGAAGCTTTCTTT.

This rearrangement joins TRBV23-1 to TRBJ2-7; tentatively, D is TRBD2 (5 bases). TRBV23-1 counts as an open reading frame of uncertain function. The germline V and J ends were trimmed by 3 bases and 6 bases, with 18 bases remaining between them. This CDR3 has 15 amino acids. CDR3 coding DNA: TGCGCCAGCAGTCACGGGAATCGGTCCTTGGGCGAGCAGTACTTC. Protein product: CASSHGNRSLGEQYF.

The chain has TRBV2 and TRBJ1-2; D remains unclear. V was cut by 3 bases and J by 4 bases, with 9 bases left in between. Germline V gene lookup returns CDR1 SNHLY and CDR2 FYNNEI. The CDR3 is 13 amino acids. CDR3 nucleotides: TGTGCCAGCAGTGACCTAAGGAGCTATGGCTACACCTTC. It translates to CASSDLRSYGYTF.